This paragraph reports one T cell receptor (beta chain). Germline CDR1 reads SEHNR; CDR2 reads FQNEAQ (reference sequence). This CDR3 contains 20 residues. These data are taken from a study of CXCR3-negative and CXCR3-positive naive CD8 T cells. About the research overall: The libraries together contributed 140 million or so TRB reads, each supplying about 1.5 +/- 0.3 million.

With UMI labels, 5' RACE was used to prepare the TRB cDNA libraries. TCRdb reworked the 5' RACE reads into one entry per CDR3 protein, no DNA. The sample holds around 90,000 distinct CDR3 sequences. The sequencing input was naive CXCR3- CD8+ T cells from blood. Subset indicated: CD45RO-CCR7+CD27+CD95- naive CD8+ T cells lacking CXCR3 (TNR3-). The sequence was obtained from a human donor in good health. Some clones in this sample may be carry-over from other donors' samples. This chain connects TRBV7-9 to TRBJ2-7; the TCRdb D gene call, TRBD1, has no DNA to confirm it. The CDR3 sequence: CASSLKWDRGEGADSYEQYF.